This T cell receptor (beta chain) was found in a study of Ad26.COV2.S vaccination and SARS-CoV-2 variants. Whole-study context: In the COV1001 trial, the donor was in the Ad26.COV2.S arm. Doses of Ad26.COV2.S were injected into muscle once or twice, 56 days apart.

Regarding the study as a whole: Vaccine recipients had higher spike-specific TCR breadth than placebo recipients.

Libraries were prepared by immunoSEQ multiplex PCR; TCRdb keeps only in-frame clonotypes and omits some of them. The sample has about 350,000 clones; roughly 90% are singletons. The V end lost 2 bases, the J end lost 10 bases, and 15 bases lay between the germline ends. Germline CDR1 is SNHLY and CDR2 is FYNNEI. The CDR3 length is 15 residues. Treatment specified: around 19 received Ad26.COV2.S at low or high dose, single or two shots; 5 received placebo; per-sample allocation not given. After the first vaccine or placebo injection, samples were drawn on day 63. Remarks on this clone: The antigen remains undetermined.

Sample: peripheral blood, taken in a trial of Ad26.COV2.S vaccine versus placebo. This TCR was sampled from a person between 18 and 60 years old who received the Ad26.COV2.S COVID-19 vaccine or a placebo. The rearrangement uses TRBV2 and TRBJ1-6, with unresolved D. Here the CDR3 DNA reads TGTGCCAGCAGTGAATTGTTGGGGTCTAGGTCACCCCTCCACTTT. Amino acid sequence: CASSELLGSRSPLHF. The full variable domain, its missing parts supplied by reference TRBV2 and TRBJ1-6, is EPEVTQTPSHQVTQMGQEVILRCVPISNHLYFYWYRQILGQKVEFLVSFYNNEISEKSEIFDDQFSVERPDGSNFTLKIRSTKLEDSAMYFCASSELLGSRSPLHFGNGTRLTVT.